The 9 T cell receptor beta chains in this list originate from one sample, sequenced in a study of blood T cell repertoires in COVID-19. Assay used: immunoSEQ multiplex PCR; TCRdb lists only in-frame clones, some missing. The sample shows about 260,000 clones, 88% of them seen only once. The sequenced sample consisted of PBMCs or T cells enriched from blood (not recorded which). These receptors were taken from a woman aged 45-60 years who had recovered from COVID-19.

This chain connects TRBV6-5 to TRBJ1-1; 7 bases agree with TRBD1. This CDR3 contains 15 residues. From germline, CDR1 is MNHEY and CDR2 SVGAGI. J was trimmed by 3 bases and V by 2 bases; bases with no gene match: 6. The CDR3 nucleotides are TGTGCCAGCAGTTACCGACAGGGCGGATACACTGAAGCTTTCTTT. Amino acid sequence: CASSYRQGGYTEAFF.

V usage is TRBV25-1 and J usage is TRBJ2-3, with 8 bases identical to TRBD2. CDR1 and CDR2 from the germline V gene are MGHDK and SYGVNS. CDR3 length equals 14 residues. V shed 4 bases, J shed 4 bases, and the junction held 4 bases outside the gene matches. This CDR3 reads CASSVTGGADTQYF. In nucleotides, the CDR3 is TGTGCCAGCAGTGTCACGGGAGGGGCAGATACGCAGTATTTT.

DNA of the CDR3: TGTGCCAGCAGCGTAGGAGCGGGAGTTGGCGAGCAGTACTTC. It codes for CASSVGAGVGEQYF. The chain is built from TRBV9 and TRBJ2-7; 8 nucleotides match TRBD2. CDR1 SGDLS and CDR2 YYNGEE come from the germline V gene. Trimming took 0 bases from V and 6 from J; bases not matched to a gene: 5. The length of the CDR3 is 14 residues.

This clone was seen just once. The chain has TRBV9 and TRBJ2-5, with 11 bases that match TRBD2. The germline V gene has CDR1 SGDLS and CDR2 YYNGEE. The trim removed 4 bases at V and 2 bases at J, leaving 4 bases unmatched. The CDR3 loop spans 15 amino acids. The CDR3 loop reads CASSPGLAAQETQYF. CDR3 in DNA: TGTGCCAGCAGCCCGGGACTAGCGGCACAAGAGACCCAGTACTTC.

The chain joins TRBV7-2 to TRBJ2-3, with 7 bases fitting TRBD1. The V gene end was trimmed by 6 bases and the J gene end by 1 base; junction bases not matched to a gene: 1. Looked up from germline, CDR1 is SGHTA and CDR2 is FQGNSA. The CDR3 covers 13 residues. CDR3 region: CASRTGGTDTQYF. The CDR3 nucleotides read TGTGCCAGCAGAACAGGGGGCACAGATACGCAGTATTTT.

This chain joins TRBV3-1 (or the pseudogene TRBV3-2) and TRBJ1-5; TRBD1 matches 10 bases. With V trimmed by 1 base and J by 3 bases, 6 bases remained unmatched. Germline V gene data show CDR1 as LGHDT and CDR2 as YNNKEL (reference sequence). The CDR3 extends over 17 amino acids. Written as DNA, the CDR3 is TGTGCCAGCAGCCAAGCAAGGACAGGGGGAAACAATCAGCCCCAGCATTTT. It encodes CASSQARTGGNNQPQHF.

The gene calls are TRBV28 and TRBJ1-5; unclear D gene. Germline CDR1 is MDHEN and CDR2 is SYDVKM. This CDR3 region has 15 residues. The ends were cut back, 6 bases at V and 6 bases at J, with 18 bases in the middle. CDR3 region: CASRQTDHSGQPQHF. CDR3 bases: TGTGCCAGCAGGCAAACCGACCACAGCGGTCAGCCCCAGCATTTT. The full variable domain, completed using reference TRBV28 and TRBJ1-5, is DVKVTQSSRYLVKRTGEKVFLECVQDMDHENMFWYRQDPGLGLRLIYFSYDVKMKEKGDIPEGYSVSREKKERFSLILESASTNQTSMYLCASRQTDHSGQPQHFGDGTRLSIL.

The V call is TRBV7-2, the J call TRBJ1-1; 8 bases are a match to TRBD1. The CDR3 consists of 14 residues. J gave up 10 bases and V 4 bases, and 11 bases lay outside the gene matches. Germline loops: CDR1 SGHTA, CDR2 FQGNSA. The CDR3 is CASSSQGGQGSAFF. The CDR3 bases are TGTGCCAGCAGCTCCCAGGGAGGACAGGGTTCAGCTTTCTTT.

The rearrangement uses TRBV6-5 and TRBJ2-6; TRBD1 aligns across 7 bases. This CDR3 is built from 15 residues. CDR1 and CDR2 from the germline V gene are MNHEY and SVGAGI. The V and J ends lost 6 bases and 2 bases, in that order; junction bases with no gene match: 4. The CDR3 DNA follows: TGTGCCAGCAGAGACACAGGGGCTGGGGCCAACGTCCTGACTTTC. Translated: CASRDTGAGANVLTF.